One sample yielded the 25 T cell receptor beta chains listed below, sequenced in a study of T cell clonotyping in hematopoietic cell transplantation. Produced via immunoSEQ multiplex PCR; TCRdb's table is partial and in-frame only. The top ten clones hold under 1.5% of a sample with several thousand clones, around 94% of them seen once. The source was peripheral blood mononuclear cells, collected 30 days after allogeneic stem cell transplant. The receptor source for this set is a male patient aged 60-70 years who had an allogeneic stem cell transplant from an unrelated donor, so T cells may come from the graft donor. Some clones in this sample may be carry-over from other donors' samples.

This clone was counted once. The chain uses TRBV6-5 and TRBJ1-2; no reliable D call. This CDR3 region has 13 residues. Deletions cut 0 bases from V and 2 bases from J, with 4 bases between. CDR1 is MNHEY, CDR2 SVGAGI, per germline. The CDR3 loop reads CASSYSPNYGYTF. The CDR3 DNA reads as TGTGCCAGCAGTTACTCCCCCAACTATGGCTACACCTTC.

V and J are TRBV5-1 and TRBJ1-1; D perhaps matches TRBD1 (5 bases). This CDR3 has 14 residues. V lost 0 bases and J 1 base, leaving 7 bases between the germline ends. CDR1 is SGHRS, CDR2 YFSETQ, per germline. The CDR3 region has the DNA TGCGCCAGCAGCTTGGTTAGGGGGAACACTGAAGCTTTCTTT. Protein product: CASSLVRGNTEAFF. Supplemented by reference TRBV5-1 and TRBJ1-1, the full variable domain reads KAGVTQTPRYLIKTRGQQVTLSCSPISGHRSVSWYQQTPGQGLQFLFEYFSETQRNKGNFPGRFSGRQFSNSRSEMNVSTLELGDSALYLCASSLVRGNTEAFFGQGTRLTVV.

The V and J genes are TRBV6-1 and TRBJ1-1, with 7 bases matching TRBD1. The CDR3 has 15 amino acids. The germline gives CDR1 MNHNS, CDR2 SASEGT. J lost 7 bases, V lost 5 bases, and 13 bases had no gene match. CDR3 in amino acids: CASSPGPFDRVEAFF. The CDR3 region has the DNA TGTGCCAGCAGTCCTGGGCCCTTTGACAGGGTTGAAGCTTTCTTT.

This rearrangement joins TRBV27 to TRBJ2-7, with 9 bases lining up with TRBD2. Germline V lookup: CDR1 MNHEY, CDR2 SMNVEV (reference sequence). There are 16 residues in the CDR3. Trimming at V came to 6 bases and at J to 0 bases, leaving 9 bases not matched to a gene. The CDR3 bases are TGTGCCAGCAGCCCCAGCGGGGGGCAGGTCTCCTACGAGCAGTACTTC. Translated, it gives CASSPSGGQVSYEQYF.

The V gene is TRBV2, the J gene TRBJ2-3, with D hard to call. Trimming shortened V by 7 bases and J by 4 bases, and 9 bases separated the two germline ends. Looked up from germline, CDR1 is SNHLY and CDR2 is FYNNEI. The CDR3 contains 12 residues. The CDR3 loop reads CASTPAADTQYF. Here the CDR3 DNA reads TGTGCCAGCACACCAGCAGCAGATACGCAGTATTTT.

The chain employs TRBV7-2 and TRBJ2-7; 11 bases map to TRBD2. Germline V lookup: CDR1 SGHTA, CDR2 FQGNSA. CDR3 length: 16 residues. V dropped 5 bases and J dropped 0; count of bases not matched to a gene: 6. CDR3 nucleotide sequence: TGTGCCAGCAGCCCCGGGACTAGCGGACCCTCCTACGAGCAGTACTTC. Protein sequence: CASSPGTSGPSYEQYF. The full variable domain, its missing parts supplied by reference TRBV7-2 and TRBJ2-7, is GAGVSQSPSNKVTEKGKDVELRCDPISGHTALYWYRQSLGQGLEFLIYFQGNSAPDKSGLPSDRFSAERTGGSVSTLTIQRTQQEDSAVYLCASSPGTSGPSYEQYFGPGTRLTVT.

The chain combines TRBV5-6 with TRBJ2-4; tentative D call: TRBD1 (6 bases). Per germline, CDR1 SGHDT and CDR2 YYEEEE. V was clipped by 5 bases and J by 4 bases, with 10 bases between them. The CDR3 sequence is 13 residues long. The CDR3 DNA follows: TGTGCCAGCAGTCAGGGGCGGAAAAACATTCAGTACTTC. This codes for CASSQGRKNIQYF.

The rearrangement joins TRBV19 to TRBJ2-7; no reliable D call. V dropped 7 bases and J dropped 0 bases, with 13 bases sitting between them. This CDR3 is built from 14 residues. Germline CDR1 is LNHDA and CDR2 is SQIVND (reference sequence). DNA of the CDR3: TGTGCCAGTAATGACGGATGGAGCTCCTACGAGCAGTACTTC. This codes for CASNDGWSSYEQYF.

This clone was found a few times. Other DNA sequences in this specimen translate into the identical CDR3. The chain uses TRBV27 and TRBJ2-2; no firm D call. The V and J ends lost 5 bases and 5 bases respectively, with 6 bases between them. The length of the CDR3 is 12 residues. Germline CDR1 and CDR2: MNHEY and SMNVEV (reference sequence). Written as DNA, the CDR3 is TGTGCCAGCAGTCCTCTTACCGGGGAGCTGTTTTTT. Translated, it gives CASSPLTGELFF.

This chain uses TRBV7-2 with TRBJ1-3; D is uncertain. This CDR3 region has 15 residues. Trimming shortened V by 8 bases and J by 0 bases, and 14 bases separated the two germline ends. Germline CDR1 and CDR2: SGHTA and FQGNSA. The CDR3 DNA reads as TGTGCCAGCTCCAACGAAGGCATCTCTGGAAACACCATATATTTT. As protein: CASSNEGISGNTIYF.

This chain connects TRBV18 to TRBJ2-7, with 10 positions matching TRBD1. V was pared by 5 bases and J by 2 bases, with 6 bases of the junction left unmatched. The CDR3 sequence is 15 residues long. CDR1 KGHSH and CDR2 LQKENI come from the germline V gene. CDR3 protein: CASSRDRGMTYEQYF. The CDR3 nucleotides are TGTGCCAGCTCAAGGGACAGGGGCATGACCTACGAGCAGTACTTC.

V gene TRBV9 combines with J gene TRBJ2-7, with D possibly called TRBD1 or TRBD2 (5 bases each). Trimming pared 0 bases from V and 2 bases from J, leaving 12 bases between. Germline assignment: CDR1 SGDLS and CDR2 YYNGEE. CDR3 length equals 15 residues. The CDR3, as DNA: TGTGCCAGCAGCGTAGAGGGGATGGGAGCCTACGAGCAGTACTTC. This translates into CASSVEGMGAYEQYF.

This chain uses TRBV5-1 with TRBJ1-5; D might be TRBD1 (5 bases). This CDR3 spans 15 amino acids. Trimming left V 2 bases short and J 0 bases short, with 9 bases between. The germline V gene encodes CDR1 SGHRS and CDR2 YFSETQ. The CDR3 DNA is TGCGCCAGCAGCTTAGAGGGGTATAGCAATCAGCCCCAGCATTTT. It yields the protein CASSLEGYSNQPQHF.

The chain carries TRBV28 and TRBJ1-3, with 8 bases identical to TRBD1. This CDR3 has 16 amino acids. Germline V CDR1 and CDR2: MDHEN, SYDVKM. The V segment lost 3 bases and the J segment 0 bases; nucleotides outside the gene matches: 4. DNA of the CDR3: TGTGCCAGCAGTTTGATCGGACAGGGCTCTGGAAACACCATATATTTT. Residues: CASSLIGQGSGNTIYF.

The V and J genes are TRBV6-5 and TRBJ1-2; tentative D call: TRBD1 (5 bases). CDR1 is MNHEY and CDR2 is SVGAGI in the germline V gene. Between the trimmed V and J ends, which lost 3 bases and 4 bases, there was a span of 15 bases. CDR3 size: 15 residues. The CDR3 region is CASSYHQYGGYGYTF. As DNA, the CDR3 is TGTGCCAGCAGTTATCACCAGTACGGGGGCTATGGCTACACCTTC.

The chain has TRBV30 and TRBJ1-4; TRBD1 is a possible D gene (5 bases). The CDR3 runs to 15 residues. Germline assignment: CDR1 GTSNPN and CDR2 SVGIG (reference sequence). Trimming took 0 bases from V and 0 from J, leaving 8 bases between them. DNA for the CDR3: TGTGCCTGGAGTGTGGGGCATACAACTAATGAAAAACTGTTTTTT. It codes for CAWSVGHTTNEKLFF.

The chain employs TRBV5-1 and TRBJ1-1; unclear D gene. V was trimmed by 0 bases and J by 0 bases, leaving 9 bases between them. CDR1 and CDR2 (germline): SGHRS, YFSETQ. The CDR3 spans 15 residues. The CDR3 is CASSLVGPMNTEAFF. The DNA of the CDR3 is TGCGCCAGCAGCTTGGTCGGCCCCATGAACACTGAAGCTTTCTTT.

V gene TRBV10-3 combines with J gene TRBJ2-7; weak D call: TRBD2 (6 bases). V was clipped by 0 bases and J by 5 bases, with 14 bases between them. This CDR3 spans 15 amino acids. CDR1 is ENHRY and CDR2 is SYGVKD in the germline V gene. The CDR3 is CAISESIRREDEQYF. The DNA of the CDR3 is TGTGCCATCAGTGAGTCGATCCGCAGGGAGGACGAGCAGTACTTC.

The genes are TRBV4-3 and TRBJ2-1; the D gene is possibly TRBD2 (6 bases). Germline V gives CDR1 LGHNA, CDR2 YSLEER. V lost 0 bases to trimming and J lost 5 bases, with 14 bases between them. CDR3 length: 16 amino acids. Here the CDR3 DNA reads TGCGCCAGCAGCCAAGATATCGGGAGAGGGAACAATGAGCAGTTCTTC. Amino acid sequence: CASSQDIGRGNNEQFF.

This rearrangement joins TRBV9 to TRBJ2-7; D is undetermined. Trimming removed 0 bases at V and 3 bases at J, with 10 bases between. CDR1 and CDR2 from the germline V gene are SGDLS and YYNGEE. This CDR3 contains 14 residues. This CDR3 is CASSVGNSNYEQYF. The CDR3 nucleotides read TGTGCCAGCAGCGTAGGCAACTCAAACTACGAGCAGTACTTC.

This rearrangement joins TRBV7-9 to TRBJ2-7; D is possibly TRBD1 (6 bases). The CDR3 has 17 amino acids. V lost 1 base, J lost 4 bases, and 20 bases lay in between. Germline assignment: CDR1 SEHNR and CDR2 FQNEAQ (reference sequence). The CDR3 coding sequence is TGTGCCAGCAGCTTAGATCGATGGGGGCTCCAGCAGTACGAGCAGTACTTC. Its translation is CASSLDRWGLQQYEQYF.

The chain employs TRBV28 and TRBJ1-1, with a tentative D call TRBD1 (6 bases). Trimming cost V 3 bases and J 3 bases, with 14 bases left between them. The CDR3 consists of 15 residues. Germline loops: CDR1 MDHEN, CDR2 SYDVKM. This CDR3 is CASSLTGSLYTEAFF. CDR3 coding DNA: TGTGCCAGCAGTTTGACAGGTTCCCTTTACACTGAAGCTTTCTTT.

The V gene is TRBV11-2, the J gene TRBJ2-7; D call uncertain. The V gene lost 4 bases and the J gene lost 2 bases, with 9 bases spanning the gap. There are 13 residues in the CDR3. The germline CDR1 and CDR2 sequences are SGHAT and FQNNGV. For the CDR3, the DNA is TGTGCCAGCAGCTATGGGTTGACCTACGAGCAGTACTTC. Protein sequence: CASSYGLTYEQYF.

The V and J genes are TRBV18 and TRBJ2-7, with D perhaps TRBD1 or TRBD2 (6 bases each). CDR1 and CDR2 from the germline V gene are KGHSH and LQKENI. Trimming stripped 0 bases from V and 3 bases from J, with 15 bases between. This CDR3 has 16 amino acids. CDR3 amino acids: CASSPPGGHYLYEQYF. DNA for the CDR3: TGTGCCAGCTCACCACCGGGGGGCCACTACCTCTACGAGCAGTACTTC.

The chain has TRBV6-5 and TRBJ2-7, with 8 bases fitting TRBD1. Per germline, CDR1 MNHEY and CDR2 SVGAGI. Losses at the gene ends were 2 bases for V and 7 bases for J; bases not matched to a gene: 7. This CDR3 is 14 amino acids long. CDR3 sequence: CASSYAPGGGEQYF. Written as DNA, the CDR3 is TGTGCCAGCAGTTACGCCCCAGGGGGCGGTGAGCAGTACTTC.